This T cell receptor (beta chain) was obtained from a study of blood T cell repertoires in COVID-19. About the study: Collection of acute and convalescent COVID-19 samples took place in the United States, Italy and Spain. The analysed material was cDNA or gDNA that came from T cells, B-cell-depleted T cells, or PBMCs.

Authors' data handling: Nucleated cell counts were estimated from reference gene primer amplification. The repertoire was sequenced with immunoSEQ multiplex PCR; TCRdb's copy has only in-frame clones and lacks some. V and J calls and clone size are given by that table; D and trimming were obtained from the DNA. The repertoire consists of approximately 670,000 clones, with 85% to 90% occurring once and the leading ten covering about 0.24%. The receptor's source is a woman aged 18-29 years with acute or convalescent COVID-19. Sequencing was done on a sample of peripheral blood.

The chain's CDR3 is CASSRKTYGYTF. The CDR3 DNA sequence: TGTGCCAGCAGCAGAAAAACTTATGGCTACACCTTC. The rearrangement joins TRBV3-1 (or the pseudogene TRBV3-2) to TRBJ1-2; no reliable D call. In germline, CDR1 is LGHDT, CDR2 YNNKEL (reference sequence). The CDR3 totals 12 residues. The V gene lost 5 bases and the J gene lost 5 bases, with 9 bases spanning the gap.